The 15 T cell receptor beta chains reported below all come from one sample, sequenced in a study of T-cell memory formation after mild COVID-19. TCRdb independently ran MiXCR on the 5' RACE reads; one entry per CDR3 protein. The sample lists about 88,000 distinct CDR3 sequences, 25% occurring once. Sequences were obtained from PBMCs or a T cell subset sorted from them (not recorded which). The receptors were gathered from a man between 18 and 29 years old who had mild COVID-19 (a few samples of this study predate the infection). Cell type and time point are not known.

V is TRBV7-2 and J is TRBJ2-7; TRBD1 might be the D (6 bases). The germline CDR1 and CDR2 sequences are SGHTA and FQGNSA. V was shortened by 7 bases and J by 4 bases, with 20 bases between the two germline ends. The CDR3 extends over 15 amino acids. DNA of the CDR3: TGTGCCAGCACAGGGCTGGACCGAAGGGGGTACGAGCAGTACTTC. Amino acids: CASTGLDRRGYEQYF.

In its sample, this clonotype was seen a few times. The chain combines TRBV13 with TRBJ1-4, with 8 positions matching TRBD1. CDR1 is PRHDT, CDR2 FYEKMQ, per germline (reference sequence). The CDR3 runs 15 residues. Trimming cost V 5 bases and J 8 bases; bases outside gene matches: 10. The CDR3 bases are TGTGCCAGCAGCCCCACCAGGGGGCCGGAAGAAAAACTGTTTTTT. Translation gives CASSPTRGPEEKLFF.

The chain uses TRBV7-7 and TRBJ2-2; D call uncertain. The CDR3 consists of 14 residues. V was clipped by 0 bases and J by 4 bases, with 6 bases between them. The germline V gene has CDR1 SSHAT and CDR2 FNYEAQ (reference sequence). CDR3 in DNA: TGTGCCAGCAGCTTAGCTGGCGTCACCGGGGAGCTGTTTTTT. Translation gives CASSLAGVTGELFF.

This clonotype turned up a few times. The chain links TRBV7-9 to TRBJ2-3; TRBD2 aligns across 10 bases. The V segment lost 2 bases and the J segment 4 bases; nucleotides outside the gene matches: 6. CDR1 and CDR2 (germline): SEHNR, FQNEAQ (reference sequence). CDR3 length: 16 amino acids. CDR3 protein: CASSLPLSGGADTQYF. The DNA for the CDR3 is TGTGCCAGCAGCTTACCGCTGAGCGGGGGGGCAGATACGCAGTATTTT. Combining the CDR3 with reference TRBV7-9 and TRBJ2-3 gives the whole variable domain DTGVSQNPRHKITKRGQNVTFRCDPISEHNRLYWYRQTLGQGPEFLTYFQNEAQLEKSRLLSDRFSAERPKGSFSTLEIQRTEQGDSAMYLCASSLPLSGGADTQYFGPGTRLTVL.

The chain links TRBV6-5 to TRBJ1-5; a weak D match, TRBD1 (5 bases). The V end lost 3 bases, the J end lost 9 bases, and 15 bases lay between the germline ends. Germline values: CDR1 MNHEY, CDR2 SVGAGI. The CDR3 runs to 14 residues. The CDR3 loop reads CASSYSGTLGPQHF. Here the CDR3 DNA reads TGTGCCAGCAGTTATAGTGGGACCCTCGGGCCCCAGCATTTT.

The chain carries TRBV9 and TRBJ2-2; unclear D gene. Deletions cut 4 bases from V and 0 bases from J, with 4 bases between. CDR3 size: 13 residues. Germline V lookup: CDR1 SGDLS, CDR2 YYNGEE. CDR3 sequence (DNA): TGTGCCAGCAGCCAACCGAACACCGGGGAGCTGTTTTTT. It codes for CASSQPNTGELFF.

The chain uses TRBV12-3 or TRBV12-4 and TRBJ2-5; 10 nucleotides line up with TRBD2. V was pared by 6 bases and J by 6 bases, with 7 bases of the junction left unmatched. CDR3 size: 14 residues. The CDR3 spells CASSPGLAPQTQYF. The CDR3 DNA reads TGTGCCAGCAGCCCGGGACTAGCGCCACAGACCCAGTACTTC.

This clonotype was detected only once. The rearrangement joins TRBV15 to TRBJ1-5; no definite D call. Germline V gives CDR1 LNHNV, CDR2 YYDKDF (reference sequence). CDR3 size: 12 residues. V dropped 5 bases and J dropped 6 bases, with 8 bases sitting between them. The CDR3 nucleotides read TGTGCCACCAGCGTTCTTTCTCAGCCCCAGCATTTT. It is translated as CATSVLSQPQHF.

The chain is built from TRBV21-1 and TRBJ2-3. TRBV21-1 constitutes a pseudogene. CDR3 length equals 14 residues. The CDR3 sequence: CASSKVKRADTQYF. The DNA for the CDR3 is TGTGCCAGCAGCAAAGTTAAAAGGGCAGATACGCAGTATTTT.

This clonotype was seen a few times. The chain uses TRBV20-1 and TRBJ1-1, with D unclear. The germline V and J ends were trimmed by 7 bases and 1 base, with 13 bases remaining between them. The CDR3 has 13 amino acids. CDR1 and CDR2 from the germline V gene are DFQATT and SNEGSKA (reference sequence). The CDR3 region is CSVATQENTEAFF. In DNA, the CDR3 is TGCAGTGTGGCCACTCAAGAGAACACTGAAGCTTTCTTT.

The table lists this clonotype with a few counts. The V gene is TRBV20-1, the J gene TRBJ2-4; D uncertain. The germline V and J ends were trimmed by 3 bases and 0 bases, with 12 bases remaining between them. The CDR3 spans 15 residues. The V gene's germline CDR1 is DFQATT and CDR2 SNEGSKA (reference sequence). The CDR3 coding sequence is TGCAGTGCTAGCGGAGCCACCGTAGCCAAAAACATTCAGTACTTC. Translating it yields CSASGATVAKNIQYF.

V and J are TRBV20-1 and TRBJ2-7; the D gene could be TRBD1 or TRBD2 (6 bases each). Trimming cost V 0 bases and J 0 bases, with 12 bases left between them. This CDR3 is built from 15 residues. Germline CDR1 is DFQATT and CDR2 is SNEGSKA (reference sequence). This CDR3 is CSARDRRGASYEQYF. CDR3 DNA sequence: TGCAGTGCTAGAGATCGGAGGGGGGCCTCCTACGAGCAGTACTTC.

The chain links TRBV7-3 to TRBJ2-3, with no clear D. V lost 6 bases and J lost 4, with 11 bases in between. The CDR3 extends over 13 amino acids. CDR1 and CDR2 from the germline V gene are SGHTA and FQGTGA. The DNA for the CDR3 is TGTGCCAGCAGTAGGGCAGGATCAGATACGCAGTATTTT. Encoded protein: CASSRAGSDTQYF.

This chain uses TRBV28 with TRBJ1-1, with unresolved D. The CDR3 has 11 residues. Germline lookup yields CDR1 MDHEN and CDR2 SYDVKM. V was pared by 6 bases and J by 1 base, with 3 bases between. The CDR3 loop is CASRTNTEAFF. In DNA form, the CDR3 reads TGTGCCAGCAGGACGAACACTGAAGCTTTCTTT.

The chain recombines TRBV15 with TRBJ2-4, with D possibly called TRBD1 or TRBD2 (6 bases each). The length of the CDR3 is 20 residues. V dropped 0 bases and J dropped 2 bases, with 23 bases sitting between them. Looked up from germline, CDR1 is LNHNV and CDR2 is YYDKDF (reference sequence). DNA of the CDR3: TGTGCCACCAGCAGAGAAACATTAGTCGGGGGCGCGAGTCCCAAAAACATTCAGTACTTC. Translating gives CATSRETLVGGASPKNIQYF. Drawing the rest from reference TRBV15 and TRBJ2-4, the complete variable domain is DAMVIQNPRYQVTQFGKPVTLSCSQTLNHNVMYWYQQKSSQAPKLLFHYYDKDFNNEADTPDNFQSRRPNTSFCFLDIRSPGLGDTAMYLCATSRETLVGGASPKNIQYFGAGTRLSVL.